The 27 T cell receptor beta chains below all came from one sample that was sequenced in a study of T cell responses to AZD1222 COVID-19 vaccine. Assay used: immunoSEQ multiplex PCR; TCRdb lists only in-frame clones, some missing. The sample records over 65,000 clones, about 87% being singletons. The material sequenced was peripheral blood, taken on day 0 of AZD1222 vaccination. These receptors were collected from an adult in good health.

This clone was counted once. The chain links TRBV20-1 to TRBJ2-3, with D hard to call. Germline loops: CDR1 DFQATT, CDR2 SNEGSKA (reference sequence). V dropped 3 bases and J dropped 7 bases, with 14 bases sitting between them. This CDR3 region has 13 residues. CDR3 in DNA: TGCAGTGCTAGTGTTCCAGAGTCCAATACGCAGTATTTT. Residues: CSASVPESNTQYF.

V is TRBV7-6 and J is TRBJ2-6; D may correspond to TRBD1 or TRBD2 (5 bases each). Trimming stripped 3 bases from V and 0 bases from J, with 12 bases between. The germline V gene encodes CDR1 SGHVS and CDR2 FNYEAQ. CDR3 length: 17 residues. Written as DNA, the CDR3 is TGTGCCAGCAGCTTCGGGGACGCGTACTCTGGGGCCAACGTCCTGACTTTC. This codes for CASSFGDAYSGANVLTF.

The chain couples TRBV11-2 to TRBJ1-1; 9 bases fit TRBD1. The CDR3 is 13 amino acids. Germline trimming cut 5 bases from V and 7 bases from J; bases unmatched to any gene: 5. Germline lookup yields CDR1 SGHAT and CDR2 FQNNGV. The CDR3 protein is CASSPRTGDEAFF. The DNA of the CDR3 is TGTGCCAGCAGCCCGAGGACAGGGGATGAAGCTTTCTTT.

V and J are TRBV3-1 (or the pseudogene TRBV3-2) and TRBJ1-1; 9 bases are shared with TRBD1. Germline V gives CDR1 LGHDT, CDR2 YNNKEL (reference sequence). The length of the CDR3 is 17 residues. The junction had 6 bases not matched to a gene; V was cut back by 0 bases and J by 1 base. In nucleotides, the CDR3 is TGTGCCAGCAGCCAAGATCAGTCGGGACAGGGGAACACTGAAGCTTTCTTT. Its translation: CASSQDQSGQGNTEAFF.

This clone was found a few times. The rearrangement uses TRBV19 and TRBJ1-5; tentatively, D is TRBD1 (6 bases). The CDR3 contains 18 residues. The germline V gene has CDR1 LNHDA and CDR2 SQIVND (reference sequence). The ends were cut back, 7 bases at V and 0 bases at J, with 22 bases in the middle. CDR3 protein: CASTSRESRGYSNQPQHF. The DNA of the CDR3 is TGTGCCAGTACCTCCCGGGAGAGCAGGGGTTATAGCAATCAGCCCCAGCATTTT.

The rearrangement joins TRBV19 to TRBJ1-1, with D possibly being TRBD1 (5 bases). This CDR3 is 13 amino acids long. Trimming took 8 bases from V and 0 from J, leaving 10 bases between them. Germline assignment: CDR1 LNHDA and CDR2 SQIVND (reference sequence). The CDR3 loop is CASEAGMNTEAFF. CDR3 sequence (DNA): TGTGCCAGTGAAGCAGGGATGAACACTGAAGCTTTCTTT.

As regards this clone: Distinct nucleotide sequences in the sample also encode this CDR3. V is TRBV5-1 and J is TRBJ2-5, with 11 positions matching TRBD2. Germline CDR1 and CDR2: SGHRS and YFSETQ. V shed 4 bases and J 4 bases; nucleotides not matched to a gene: 3. The CDR3 has 14 residues. The chain's CDR3 is CASSPGTSGETQYF. CDR3 in DNA: TGCGCCAGCAGCCCGGGGACTAGCGGAGAGACCCAGTACTTC.

This chain uses TRBV27 with TRBJ2-3; tentative D call: TRBD2 (6 bases). Germline V lookup: CDR1 MNHEY, CDR2 SMNVEV (reference sequence). The CDR3 has 18 amino acids. Trimming left V 5 bases short and J 3 bases short, with 24 bases between. This CDR3 reads CASSPPPRLSGTTDTQYF. As DNA, the CDR3 is TGTGCCAGCAGTCCTCCCCCACGACTTAGCGGAACTACAGATACGCAGTATTTT.

The rearrangement links TRBV5-4 to TRBJ2-5; a weak D match, TRBD1 (6 bases). Per the germline V gene, CDR1 is SGHNT and CDR2 is YYREEE (reference sequence). The CDR3 runs to 15 residues. The V and J ends lost 4 bases and 3 bases respectively, with 16 bases between them. The CDR3 loop reads CASSPGTGNKETQYF. CDR3 nucleotide sequence: TGTGCCAGCAGCCCCGGAACAGGGAATAAAGAGACCCAGTACTTC.

The chain has TRBV5-4 and TRBJ2-3; 14 nucleotides agree with TRBD2. J was trimmed by 0 bases and V by 4 bases; bases with no gene match: 7. Germline assignment: CDR1 SGHNT and CDR2 YYREEE (reference sequence). This CDR3 is built from 18 residues. For the CDR3, the DNA is TGTGCCAGCAGCCCCGGGACTAGCGGGAGAGCGAGCACAGATACGCAGTATTTT. Its translation is CASSPGTSGRASTDTQYF.

This clone has a single count. CDR3 DNA: TGCAGTGTCCCAAACACTGAAGCTTTCTTT. Residues: CSVPNTEAFF. The chain has TRBV20-1 and TRBJ1-1; D gene unclear. Germline V gene sequence: CDR1 DFQATT, CDR2 SNEGSKA (reference sequence). This CDR3 has 10 amino acids. With 7 bases removed from V and 2 bases from J, the gap between germline ends came to 5 bases.

The genes are TRBV27 and TRBJ2-7; TRBD1 matches 7 bases. CDR1 MNHEY and CDR2 SMNVEV come from the germline V gene (reference sequence). The CDR3 has 13 amino acids. V shed 3 bases and J 4 bases; nucleotides not matched to a gene: 3. The CDR3 DNA follows: TGTGCCAGCAGTTTGACAGGGACATACGAGCAGTACTTC. This encodes CASSLTGTYEQYF.

The CDR3 loop reads CASSSTGRGTEAFF. Here the CDR3 DNA reads TGTGCCAGCAGTTCCACAGGGAGAGGCACTGAAGCTTTCTTT. The chain recombines TRBV6-5 with TRBJ1-1; TRBD1 is a possible D gene (6 bases). Germline V lookup: CDR1 MNHEY, CDR2 SVGAGI. CDR3 length equals 14 residues. Trimming left V 4 bases short and J 4 bases short, with 13 bases between.

The rearrangement uses TRBV5-4 and TRBJ1-1; the D is unclear. Trimming pared 4 bases from V and 3 bases from J, leaving 13 bases between. This CDR3 is 14 amino acids long. Germline V CDR1 and CDR2: SGHNT, YYREEE (reference sequence). CDR3 nucleotides: TGTGCCAGCAGCCTGACCCCCTCGCACACTGAAGCTTTCTTT. Its translation is CASSLTPSHTEAFF.

This sequence joins TRBV5-1 and TRBJ1-1; 8 nucleotides agree with TRBD1. Per the germline V gene, CDR1 is SGHRS and CDR2 is YFSETQ. The CDR3 has 14 residues. Germline trimming cut 0 bases from V and 10 bases from J; bases unmatched to any gene: 8. The CDR3 protein is CASSLDGQGGGAFF. The CDR3 nucleotides are TGCGCCAGCAGCTTGGACGGACAGGGCGGGGGAGCTTTCTTT.

The J gene is TRBJ1-6, the V gene TRBV4-1; the match to TRBD1 covers 9 bases. The CDR3 runs to 16 residues. Germline CDR1 reads MGHRA; CDR2 reads YSYEKL. Trimming at V came to 1 base and at J to 9 bases, leaving 7 bases not matched to a gene. As DNA, the CDR3 is TGCGCCAGCAGCCAAGTCCCGGGACAGGGCGCTTCACCCCTCCACTTT. This sequence encodes CASSQVPGQGASPLHF.

V usage is TRBV12-5 and J usage is TRBJ1-1, with D perhaps matching TRBD1 (6 bases). This CDR3 spans 15 amino acids. Germline V gives CDR1 LGHNT, CDR2 FRNRAP. V was pared by 3 bases and J by 6 bases, with 17 bases between. Here the CDR3 reads CASGFSDRLGPEAFF. The CDR3 nucleotides read TGTGCTAGTGGTTTCTCCGACAGGCTGGGCCCTGAAGCTTTCTTT.

J is TRBJ1-1 and V is TRBV12-3 or TRBV12-4; D gene ambiguous. The CDR3 consists of 12 residues. Trimming pared 3 bases from V and 3 bases from J, leaving 5 bases between. The CDR3 reads CASSLKYTEAFF. CDR3 nucleotide sequence: TGTGCCAGCAGTTTGAAATACACTGAAGCTTTCTTT.

CDR3 sequence reads: CASADRVGVSNQPQHF. The DNA for the CDR3 is TGTGCCAGCGCCGACAGGGTCGGGGTAAGCAATCAGCCCCAGCATTTT. This chain connects TRBV18 to TRBJ1-5; 7 nucleotides align to TRBD1. Germline CDR1 reads KGHSH; CDR2 reads LQKENI. Trimming took 8 bases from V and 1 from J; bases not matched to a gene: 11. The CDR3 covers 16 residues.

The gene calls are TRBV28 and TRBJ1-5, with D perhaps TRBD1 (6 bases). Per the germline V gene, CDR1 is MDHEN and CDR2 is SYDVKM. CDR3 size: 18 residues. The V and J ends lost 2 bases and 1 base respectively, with 18 bases between them. The CDR3 nucleotides are TGTGCCAGCAGTTTAATGGGGACACAGCCGCCCAGCAATCAGCCCCAGCATTTT. Protein sequence: CASSLMGTQPPSNQPQHF. The full variable domain, completed using reference TRBV28 and TRBJ1-5, is DVKVTQSSRYLVKRTGEKVFLECVQDMDHENMFWYRQDPGLGLRLIYFSYDVKMKEKGDIPEGYSVSREKKERFSLILESASTNQTSMYLCASSLMGTQPPSNQPQHFGDGTRLSIL.

V is TRBV5-6 and J is TRBJ1-2; no firm D call. Trimming took off 4 bases at V and 3 bases at J, with 13 bases between the two ends. CDR1 and CDR2 (germline): SGHDT, YYEEEE. The CDR3 is made up of 14 amino acids. The CDR3, as DNA: TGTGCCAGCAGCCCCTCAGACGGACACTATGGCTACACCTTC. It codes for CASSPSDGHYGYTF.

The V gene is TRBV7-9, the J gene TRBJ1-1; TRBD1 agrees at 10 bases. V shed 0 bases, J shed 0 bases, and the junction held 1 base outside the gene matches. This CDR3 spans 16 amino acids. Looked up from germline, CDR1 is SEHNR and CDR2 is FQNEAQ (reference sequence). The CDR3 nucleotides read TGTGCCAGCAGCTTAGCGGACAGGGGGATGAACACTGAAGCTTTCTTT. It encodes CASSLADRGMNTEAFF. Variable domain in full (rest from reference TRBV7-9 and TRBJ1-1): DTGVSQNPRHKITKRGQNVTFRCDPISEHNRLYWYRQTLGQGPEFLTYFQNEAQLEKSRLLSDRFSAERPKGSFSTLEIQRTEQGDSAMYLCASSLADRGMNTEAFFGQGTRLTVV.

The V gene is TRBV7-8, the J gene TRBJ2-1; 9 nucleotides line up with TRBD2. The CDR3 is 14 amino acids. Germline V gene lookup returns CDR1 SGHVS and CDR2 FQNEAQ. The trim removed 4 bases at V and 4 bases at J, leaving 2 bases unmatched. The CDR3 DNA reads TGTGCCAGCAGCTGGGGACTAGCTTACAATGAGCAGTTCTTC. Translated: CASSWGLAYNEQFF.

The chain joins TRBV7-8 to TRBJ1-2, with 7 bases that match TRBD1. CDR3 length: 16 amino acids. Unmatched junction bases numbered 9, after V lost 2 bases and J lost 3 bases. Germline V gives CDR1 SGHVS, CDR2 FQNEAQ. CDR3 coding DNA: TGTGCCAGCAGCTTACCCTTTAACAGGGGACACTATGGCTACACCTTC. Amino acid sequence: CASSLPFNRGHYGYTF.

This clone appeared once. The J gene is TRBJ2-1, the V gene TRBV4-2; 9 nucleotides agree with TRBD2. The trim removed 0 bases at V and 6 bases at J, leaving 6 bases unmatched. The CDR3 consists of 16 residues. Germline CDR1 and CDR2: LGHNA and YNFKEQ. CDR3 in DNA: TGTGCCAGCAGCCAAGATGGTGCTAGCGGGGCCAATGAGCAGTTCTTC. This sequence encodes CASSQDGASGANEQFF.

The chain employs TRBV5-4 and TRBJ2-7, with 7 positions matching TRBD2. V dropped 2 bases and J dropped 3; count of bases not matched to a gene: 5. This CDR3 contains 14 residues. The germline V gene encodes CDR1 SGHNT and CDR2 YYREEE (reference sequence). As DNA, the CDR3 is TGTGCCAGCAGCTTTTGGGGGGGTAACTACGAGCAGTACTTC. This translates into CASSFWGGNYEQYF.

The chain links TRBV7-9 to TRBJ1-2; D is uncertain. Germline values: CDR1 SEHNR, CDR2 FQNEAQ (reference sequence). This CDR3 is 14 amino acids long. The V end was cut by 5 bases, the J end by 6 bases, with 16 bases between. The CDR3 DNA sequence: TGTGCCAGCAGCCCACCGGCGGGGAGTAATGGCTACACCTTC. It specifies CASSPPAGSNGYTF.